Listed below are T cell receptor beta chains from one sample, sequenced in a study of response to subunit inactivated influenza vaccine. MiXCR, applied by TCRdb to the RT-PCR reads, yields one record per CDR3 protein. The data show some 850,000 distinct CDR3 sequences, around 18% seen once. Source: PBMCs from blood, taken approximately 5 days after vaccination. The receptors derive from a man between 45 and 60 years old who received an inactivated influenza vaccine. Both conserved end residues are part of each CDR3. A D gene is named only where the DNA matches it firmly. A clone size is listed for some rows: how often the clone was seen (once, few, many), or a class if it is expanded.

j_call | d_call | clone_size | v_call | cdr3_aa | cdr3_nt
TRBJ2-1 | TRBD2 | few | TRBV11-2 | CASSSVSGAVLGEQFF | TGTGCCAGCAGCTCAGTTAGCGGGGCGGTACTTGGAGAGCAGTTCTTC
TRBJ2-7 | TRBD1 | . | TRBV7-2 | CASSIFGTAPYEQYF | TGTGCCAGCAGCATATTCGGGACAGCTCCCTACGAGCAGTACTTC
TRBJ1-6 | . | . | TRBV5-6 | CASSFRRVLGSPLHF | TGTGCCAGCAGCTTTCGGCGCGTCCTGGGATCGCCCCTCCACTTT
TRBJ1-6 | . | few | TRBV5-1 | CASSSETENSPLHF | TGCGCCAGCAGCTCTGAGACAGAAAATTCACCCCTCCACTTT
TRBJ2-5 | TRBD1 | many | TRBV29-1 | CSVAHRGQETQYF | TGCAGCGTCGCGCACAGGGGTCAAGAGACCCAGTACTTC
TRBJ2-3 | TRBD2 | few | TRBV6-2/TRBV6-3 | CASSFSLAGSTDTQYF | TGTGCCAGCAGTTTCTCACTAGCGGGGAGCACAGATACGCAGTATTTT
TRBJ2-1 | TRBD2 | . | TRBV19 | CASSITLTRTSSYNEQFF | TGTGCCAGTAGTATCACGCTGACCAGGACTAGCTCCTACAATGAGCAGTTCTTC
TRBJ2-3 | . | few | TRBV5-6 | CASSLGTDLRYF | TGTGCCAGCAGCCTCGGGACGGATCTTCGGTATTTT
TRBJ1-1 | . | . | TRBV5-1 | CASSMLDGNTEAFF | TGCGCCAGCAGCATGTTGGACGGGAACACTGAAGCTTTCTTT
TRBJ2-3 | . | few | TRBV2 | CASSRELGTDTQYF | TGTGCCAGCAGCCGGGAGCTCGGCACAGATACGCAGTATTTT
TRBJ1-5 | . | . | TRBV6-1 | CASSFGPGHQPQHF | TGTGCCAGCAGCTTTGGGCCAGGGCATCAGCCCCAGCATTTT
TRBJ1-1 | . | . | TRBV20-1 | CSAGLNTEAFF | TGCAGTGCGGGGTTGAACACTGAAGCTTTCTTT
TRBJ1-2 | . | . | TRBV12-3/TRBV12-4 | CASSLALSLPGGYGYTF | TGTGCCAGCAGTTTAGCGCTTTCGTTACCCGGCGGTTATGGCTACACCTTC
TRBJ2-6 | . | . | TRBV19 | CASSIVWPHSGANVLTF | TGTGCCAGTAGTATAGTTTGGCCGCACTCTGGGGCCAACGTCCTGACTTTC
TRBJ2-5 | TRBD1 | . | TRBV6-2/TRBV6-3 | CASRQQGAETQYF | TGTGCCAGCAGACAACAGGGGGCTGAGACCCAGTACTTC
TRBJ1-1 | . | few | TRBV5-6 | CASSVGDTSNTEAFF | TGTGCCAGCAGCGTCGGCGACACTTCGAACACTGAAGCTTTCTTT
TRBJ1-4 | . | few | TRBV12-3/TRBV12-4 | CASSSQGYHEKLFF | TGTGCCAGCAGTTCCCAGGGTTATCATGAAAAACTGTTTTTT
TRBJ1-4 | . | few | TRBV20-1 | CSARLGPTNEKLFF | TGCAGTGCTAGATTGGGACCAACTAATGAAAAACTGTTTTTT
TRBJ2-7 | . | . | TRBV10-3 | CAISDPHEQYF | TGTGCCATCAGTGACCCCCACGAGCAGTACTTC
TRBJ1-3 | . | many | TRBV5-6 | CASSFPGTGNTIYF | TGTGCCAGCAGCTTTCCGGGTACTGGAAACACCATATATTTT
TRBJ2-3 | TRBD2 | . | TRBV5-1 | CASSPSGDGTDTQYF | TGCGCCAGCAGCCCTAGCGGGGACGGCACAGATACGCAGTATTTT
TRBJ2-3 | TRBD2 | many | TRBV6-5 | CASSYVQRGEETQYF | TGTGCCAGCAGTTACGTGCAGCGGGGGGAAGAGACGCAGTATTTT
TRBJ2-7 | TRBD2 | . | TRBV29-1 | CSVGRGSANYEQYF | TGCAGCGTTGGGCGCGGGAGCGCTAACTACGAGCAGTACTTC
TRBJ2-5 | TRBD1 | few | TRBV5-1 | CASSLADRDYETQYF | TGCGCCAGCAGCTTAGCGGACAGGGATTACGAGACCCAGTACTTC
TRBJ2-1 | TRBD2 | few | TRBV20-1 | CSAFTSGGASYNEQFF | TGCAGTGCTTTTACTAGCGGGGGGGCTTCCTACAATGAGCAGTTCTTC
TRBJ2-1 | TRBD2 | few | TRBV12-3/TRBV12-4 | CASRPTSGFYNEQFF | TGTGCCAGCAGGCCGACTAGCGGGTTCTACAATGAGCAGTTCTTC
TRBJ2-5 | . | many | TRBV20-1 | CSARDRWQETQYF | TGCAGTGCTAGAGATCGTTGGCAAGAGACCCAGTACTTC
TRBJ2-5 | . | . | TRBV7-9 | CASSLAVYTDIQETQYF | TGTGCCAGCAGCTTAGCGGTTTATACAGATATACAAGAGACCCAGTACTTC
TRBJ1-2 | . | few | TRBV11-2 | CASSEDRVVGYTF | TGTGCCAGCAGCGAAGATAGGGTAGTTGGCTACACCTTC
TRBJ1-2 | TRBD1 | few | TRBV5-1 | CASSRTGGGGYGYTF | TGCGCCAGCAGCCGCACAGGGGGCGGAGGCTATGGCTACACCTTC
TRBJ2-7 | TRBD2 | few | TRBV7-2 | CASSPRALAGGPYEQYF | TGTGCCAGCAGCCCCCGGGCTCTAGCGGGGGGGCCCTACGAGCAGTACTTC
TRBJ1-2 | . | . | TRBV7-9 | CASSFATGNYGYTF | TGTGCCAGCTCTTTTGCTACGGGGAACTATGGCTACACCTTC
TRBJ2-2 | . | few | TRBV7-7 | CASAASNTGELFF | TGTGCCTCTGCGGCCTCGAACACCGGGGAGCTGTTTTTT
TRBJ1-3 | . | few | TRBV7-2 | CASSLMSSSSGNTIYF | TGTGCCAGCAGCTTAATGTCTTCTTCCTCTGGAAACACCATATATTTT
TRBJ2-1 | TRBD1 | . | TRBV25-1 | CASSETGGFNEQFF | TGTGCCAGCAGTGAGACAGGGGGCTTTAATGAGCAGTTCTTC
TRBJ1-3 | . | . | TRBV10-3 | CATWQGGNTIYF | TGTGCCACCTGGCAAGGAGGAAACACCATATATTTT
TRBJ2-1 | TRBD2 | . | TRBV7-2 | CASSFEVAGVYNEQFF | TGTGCCAGCAGCTTTGAAGTAGCGGGGGTATACAATGAGCAGTTCTTC
TRBJ1-2 | TRBD1 | . | TRBV25-1 | CASSEYPEGTGGSGYTF | TGTGCCAGCAGTGAATACCCGGAGGGGACAGGGGGCTCTGGCTACACCTTC
TRBJ2-1 | . | . | TRBV4-3 | CASSQEGLFNEQFF | TGCGCCAGCAGCCAAGAGGGGCTATTTAATGAGCAGTTCTTC
TRBJ1-6 | TRBD1 | . | TRBV9 | CASSVGSVRTGNSSPLHF | TGTGCCAGCAGCGTAGGGTCCGTGCGGACAGGGAATTCTTCACCCCTCCACTTT
TRBJ2-1 | TRBD1 | few | TRBV10-3 | CAVTPGQTYNEQFF | TGTGCCGTAACACCGGGACAGACCTACAATGAGCAGTTCTTC
TRBJ2-1 | TRBD1 | . | TRBV7-3 | CASSYGTGHYNEQFF | TGTGCCAGCAGCTACGGGACAGGACACTACAATGAGCAGTTCTTC
TRBJ2-2 | . | . | TRBV7-9 | CASSPRVGQFTGELFF | TGTGCCAGCAGCCCTCGGGTGGGCCAATTCACCGGGGAGCTGTTTTTT
TRBJ2-7 | . | . | TRBV5-1 | CASSPGGVSYPYEQYF | TGCGCCAGCAGCCCCGGGGGCGTCTCCTACCCCTACGAGCAGTACTTC
TRBJ2-3 | . | . | TRBV5-5 | CASSARSTDTQYF | TGTGCCAGCAGCGCCCGATCTACAGATACGCAGTATTTT
TRBJ1-1 | . | . | TRBV7-2 | CASSLVPGSGTEAFF | TGTGCCAGCAGCTTAGTTCCGGGGTCGGGTACTGAAGCTTTCTTT
TRBJ2-3 | TRBD2 | . | TRBV20-1 | CSQTGRAPDTQYF | TGCAGCCAAACCGGGAGGGCCCCAGATACGCAGTATTTT
TRBJ2-1 | . | many | TRBV29-1 | CSGASRSYNEQFF | TGCAGCGGGGCGAGTCGCTCCTACAATGAGCAGTTCTTC
TRBJ1-1 | . | few | TRBV6-2/TRBV6-3 | CASSYSKPGVNTEAFF | TGTGCCAGCAGTTACTCGAAACCGGGGGTGAACACTGAAGCTTTCTTT
TRBJ1-5 | . | . | TRBV20-1 | CSAISQILGGNQPQHF | TGCAGTGCTATCTCCCAAATCCTCGGGGGCAATCAGCCCCAGCATTTT
TRBJ2-5 | . | few | TRBV11-2 | CASSLARLDTGETQYF | TGTGCCAGCAGCTTAGCCCGACTAGATACGGGGGAGACCCAGTACTTC